This TCR beta chain came from a study of T cells after posttransplantation cyclophosphamide. Trimming pared 5 bases from V and 7 bases from J, leaving 21 bases between. The CDR3 spans 15 residues. Looked up from germline, CDR1 is SGHDT and CDR2 is YYEEEE. A marrow graft followed busulfan-fludarabine conditioning, with cyclophosphamide on days +3 and +4. This clone has at least ten counts. TCRdb keeps only in-frame clones here, not all; method: immunoSEQ multiplex PCR. The sample includes 8,500 to 13,000 clones, none of them occurring once. The sample in question was PBMCs, obtained after allogeneic stem cell transplant with posttransplant cyclophosphamide. The chain couples TRBV5-6 to TRBJ1-2; TRBD1 might be the D (5 bases). The receptor was isolated from a female patient aged 35-55 years who received an allogeneic stem cell transplant from a related donor, was CMV-positive, and had no GVHD. Part of the T cells may come from the graft donor. The CDR3 reads CASRRWVGGRIGYTF. The DNA for the CDR3 is TGTGCCAGCAGGCGATGGGTCGGGGGAAGGATTGGCTACACCTTC. The variable domain in full, completed from reference TRBV5-6 and TRBJ1-2, reads DAGVTQSPTHLIKTRGQQVTLRCSPKSGHDTVSWYQQALGQGPQFIFQYYEEEERQRGNFPDRFSGHQFPNYSSELNVNALLLGDSALYLCASRRWVGGRIGYTFGSGTRLTVV.